This T cell receptor beta chain was observed in a study of siplizumab effects on memory and regulatory T cells. Some clones are missing from TCRdb's copy, which holds only in-frame ones; the method was immunoSEQ multiplex PCR. The table records some 100,000 clones, about 91% of them present only once. The germline V gene encodes CDR1 SNHLY and CDR2 FYNNEI. V was shortened by 8 bases and J by 9 bases, with 4 bases between the two germline ends. This CDR3 region has 9 residues. This chain connects TRBV2 to TRBJ2-2, with unresolved D. The sample consisted of CD4+ T cells sorted from blood. The TCR was taken from a human donor in good health. Some clones in this sample may be carry-over from other donors' samples. CDR3 sequence (DNA): TGTGCCAGCGGACGGGAGCTGTTTTTT. Encoded protein: CASGRELFF.